This T cell receptor beta chain was captured by sequencing in a study of metastatic and nonmetastatic thyroid tumors. About the study: The authors compared repertoires across blood and tumor or nodule tissue from malignant and benign thyroid patients. Regarding the study as a whole: Malignant thyroid tumors reportedly had TCR beta diversity that was significantly higher than in benign nodules, in blood and tumor.

This clone was seen ten or more times. Its specificity is not known. CDR3 length: 13 amino acids. Trimming at V came to 6 bases and at J to 4 bases, leaving 8 bases not matched to a gene. CDR1 is DFQATT, CDR2 SNEGSKA, per germline (reference sequence). In the authors' methods: Clinicopathological groups of papillary thyroid cancer showed CDR3 differences that were used to build a distant-metastasis classifier. With MiXCR, TCRdb called clones anew from the PCR reads. The authors' filters were not applied to this entry. Here the sample spans around 35,000 clones, 17% being singletons. Thyroid surgery was performed in patients who had received no treatment beforehand.

The chain has TRBV20-1 and TRBJ2-7; 8 bases match TRBD2. The TCR originated in a male donor with papillary thyroid cancer or a benign thyroid nodule (not recorded which). Some clones in this sample may be carry-over from other donors' samples. What was sequenced was blood. The CDR3 nucleotides are TGCAGTGCCAGGACTCCGGGGGGGTACGAGCAGTACTTC. Translated: CSARTPGGYEQYF.